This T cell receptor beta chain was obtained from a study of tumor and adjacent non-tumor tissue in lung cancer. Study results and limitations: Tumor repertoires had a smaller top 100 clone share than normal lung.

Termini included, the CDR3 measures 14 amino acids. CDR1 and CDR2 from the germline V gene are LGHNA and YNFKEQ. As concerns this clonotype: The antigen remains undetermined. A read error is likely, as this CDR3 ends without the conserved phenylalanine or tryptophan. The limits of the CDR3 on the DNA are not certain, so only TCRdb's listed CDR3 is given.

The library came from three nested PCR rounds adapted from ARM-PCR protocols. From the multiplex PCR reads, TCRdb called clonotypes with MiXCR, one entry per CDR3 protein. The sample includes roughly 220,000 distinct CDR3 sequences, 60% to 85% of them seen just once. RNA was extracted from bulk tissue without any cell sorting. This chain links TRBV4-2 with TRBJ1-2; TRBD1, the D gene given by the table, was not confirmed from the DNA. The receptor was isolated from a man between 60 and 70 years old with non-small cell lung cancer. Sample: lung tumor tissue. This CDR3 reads CASSPRVSDYGYSI.